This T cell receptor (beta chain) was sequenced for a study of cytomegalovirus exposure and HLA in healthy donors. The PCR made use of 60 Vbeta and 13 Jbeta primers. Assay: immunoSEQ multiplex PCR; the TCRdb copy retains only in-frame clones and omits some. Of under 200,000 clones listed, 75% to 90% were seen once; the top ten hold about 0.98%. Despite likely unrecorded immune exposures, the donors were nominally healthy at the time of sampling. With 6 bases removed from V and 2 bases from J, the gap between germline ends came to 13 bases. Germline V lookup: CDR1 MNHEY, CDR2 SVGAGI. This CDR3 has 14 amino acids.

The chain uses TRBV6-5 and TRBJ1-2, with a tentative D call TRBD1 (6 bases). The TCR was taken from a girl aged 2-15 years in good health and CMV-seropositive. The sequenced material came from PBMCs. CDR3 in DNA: TGTGCCAGCAGGGACCCAGGGGCCAACTATGGCTACACCTTC. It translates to CASRDPGANYGYTF.